Described below is a single T cell receptor (beta chain) sequence and its context. The table came from immunoSEQ multiplex PCR; TCRdb's copy has only in-frame clones and leaves some out. Of about 160,000 clones listed, over 70% are singletons. This entry is derived from a study of blood T cell repertoires in COVID-19. Across the whole study: T cells, B-cell-depleted T cells, or PBMCs provided the cDNA or gDNA that served as material.

This CDR3 spans 15 amino acids. Germline assignment: CDR1 MRHNA and CDR2 SNTAGT. The germline V and J ends were trimmed by 3 bases and 2 bases, with 8 bases remaining between them. Sequencing used peripheral blood. This TCR derives from a man in his 70s with acute or convalescent COVID-19. This chain joins TRBV6-4 and TRBJ2-6; D is perhaps TRBD1 (6 bases). CDR3 in amino acids: CASSESGAGANVLTF. Written as DNA, the CDR3 is TGTGCCAGCAGTGAATCAGGGGCTGGGGCCAACGTCCTGACTTTC.